These T cell receptor beta chains were read from a single sample in a study of T cells in Graves' hyperthyroidism and ophthalmopathy. TCRdb re-called the multiplex PCR reads through MiXCR, storing one row per CDR3 protein. Counted here are approximately 620,000 distinct CDR3 sequences, about 16% occurring once; the ten biggest clones make up more than 3%. Sequencing was done on a sample of blood. The receptors originated from a woman aged 40 to 49 with Graves' ophthalmopathy. The CDR3 runs from the conserved cysteine through the conserved F or W. D genes are given only for firm matches. The size entry is marked missing in some rows and otherwise reads once, few, many or a size class.

V	D	J	size	CDR3	DNA
TRBV27	TRBD1	TRBJ1-6	NA	CASRRTGANYNSPLHF	TGTGCCAGCCGGAGGACAGGCGCTAACTATAATTCACCCCTCCACTTT
TRBV28	NA	TRBJ2-1	many	CASSLQGTEQFF	TGTGCCAGCAGTTTACAGGGCACTGAGCAGTTCTTC
TRBV6-1	TRBD2	TRBJ2-3	few	CATLTSGTDTQYF	TGTGCCACGTTGACTAGCGGCACAGATACGCAGTATTTT
TRBV5-1	TRBD1	TRBJ2-2	few	CASSWPGQGSNTGELFF	TGCGCCAGCAGCTGGCCGGGACAGGGGTCGAACACCGGGGAGCTGTTTTTT
TRBV7-2	NA	TRBJ1-1	NA	CASSLTWNTEAFF	TGTGCCAGCAGCTTGACTTGGAATACTGAAGCTTTCTTT
TRBV19	NA	TRBJ1-2	NA	CASSTGSGTNYGYTF	TGTGCCAGTAGTACGGGCAGCGGTACTAACTATGGCTACACCTTC
TRBV5-1	TRBD1	TRBJ2-4	NA	CASSLQGGLPGNIQYF	TGTGCCAGCAGCTTACAAGGGGGCCTACCGGGAAACATTCAGTACTTC
TRBV7-9	NA	TRBJ1-5	few	CASSGGPSGNQPQHF	TGTGCCAGCAGCGGAGGACCTAGCGGCAATCAGCCCCAGCATTTT
TRBV20-1	TRBD2	TRBJ2-7	NA	CSVASGTLSAAYGQYF	TGCAGTGTCGCTAGCGGGACCCTTTCCGCAGCCTACGGGCAGTACTTC
TRBV11-2	TRBD1	TRBJ1-2	many	CASSSRQGYYGYTF	TGTGCCAGCAGCTCGAGACAGGGCTACTATGGCTACACCTTC
TRBV7-9	NA	TRBJ1-2	many	CASSRGEGGYGYTF	TGTGCCAGCAGCAGGGGCGAGGGCGGCTATGGCTACACCTTC
TRBV12-3/TRBV12-4	NA	TRBJ2-7	many	CASSLKRRLWQYF	TGTGCCAGCAGTTTGAAGCGGAGGTTATGGCAGTACTTC
TRBV7-3	TRBD1	TRBJ2-1	many	CASSKDRGTYNEQFF	TGTGCCAGCAGCAAAGACAGGGGGACCTACAATGAGCAGTTCTTC
TRBV11-2	TRBD1	TRBJ1-2	NA	CASSLEDRRGYTF	TGTGCCAGCAGCTTAGAGGACAGGCGAGGCTACACCTTC
TRBV5-1	TRBD2	TRBJ2-3	many	CASNLGLAGASTQYF	TGCGCCAGTAATCTTGGACTAGCGGGAGCCTCAACGCAGTATTTT
TRBV7-9	NA	TRBJ1-3	NA	CAYEMTGISGNTIYF	TGTGCCTACGAAATGACGGGAATCTCTGGAAACACCATATATTTT
TRBV6-2/TRBV6-3	NA	TRBJ2-3	NA	CASSKFSGDTQYF	TGTGCCAGCAGTAAATTCTCTGGTGATACGCAGTATTTT
TRBV5-1	TRBD2	TRBJ2-3	few	CASSLVTSGGGTDTQYF	TGCGCCAGCAGCTTGGTGACTAGCGGGGGGGGCACAGATACGCAGTATTTT
TRBV7-8	NA	TRBJ2-5	NA	CASSLRGLPYQETQYF	TGTGCCAGCAGCTTAAGGGGCCTCCCGTACCAAGAGACCCAGTACTTC
TRBV4-1	NA	TRBJ2-1	few	CASSHPELVRGHEQFF	TGCGCCAGCAGCCACCCAGAACTAGTGCGGGGGCATGAGCAGTTCTTC
TRBV20-1	TRBD1	TRBJ2-4	many	CSAKMTGAKNIQYF	TGCAGTGCTAAGATGACAGGGGCCAAAAACATTCAGTACTTC
TRBV27	TRBD1	TRBJ1-6	few	CASSYTQDYRGSPLHF	TGTGCCAGCAGTTACACCCAGGATTACAGGGGTTCACCCCTCCACTTT
TRBV5-6	TRBD1	TRBJ1-6	many	CASSWGTGDSPLHF	TGTGCCAGCAGCTGGGGGACAGGGGACTCACCCCTCCACTTT
TRBV5-5	NA	TRBJ2-3	many	CASSLLGEYTDTQYF	TGTGCCAGCAGCTTGTTGGGGGAATACACAGATACGCAGTATTTT
TRBV28	NA	TRBJ2-7	NA	CATTSGRPYEQYF	TGTGCCACGACCTCCGGGAGACCCTACGAGCAGTACTTC
TRBV7-8	NA	TRBJ2-5	few	CASSSRGSRETQYF	TGTGCCAGCAGCTCCCGCGGGTCCCGAGAGACCCAGTACTTC
TRBV27	NA	TRBJ2-1	many	CASSVKGQWSYNEQFF	TGTGCCAGCAGTGTCAAAGGACAGTGGTCCTACAATGAGCAGTTCTTC
TRBV7-2	TRBD2	TRBJ2-5	NA	CASSLQTSDQETQYF	TGTGCCAGCAGCCTCCAGACTAGCGACCAAGAGACCCAGTACTTC
TRBV29-1	NA	TRBJ1-1	NA	CSVDRGAHNTEAFF	TGCAGCGTTGATCGGGGGGCGCATAACACTGAAGCTTTCTTT
TRBV6-5	NA	TRBJ2-7	few	CASSSRTIVEQYF	TGTGCCAGCAGTTCCCGGACCATTGTAGAGCAGTACTTC
TRBV12-3/TRBV12-4	NA	TRBJ2-7	many	CASSTPSISSYEQYF	TGTGCCAGCAGTACGCCGTCCATTTCGTCCTACGAGCAGTACTTC
TRBV7-9	TRBD2	TRBJ2-2	NA	CASSRAGGTLTGEPFF	TGTGCCAGCAGCCGAGCCGGGGGGACGCTCACCGGGGAGCCGTTTTTT
TRBV28	NA	TRBJ2-7	many	CASSIPRGSYEQYF	TGTGCCAGCAGCATCCCCCGAGGGTCCTACGAGCAGTACTTC
TRBV29-1	NA	TRBJ2-3	NA	CSVGLGGGSTDTQYF	TGCAGCGTTGGTCTAGGCGGCGGGAGCACAGATACGCAGTATTTT
TRBV6-2/TRBV6-3	NA	TRBJ2-7	few	CASSSEGTVSYEQYF	TGTGCCAGCAGTTCGGAGGGGACAGTGTCCTACGAGCAGTACTTC
TRBV19	TRBD2	TRBJ2-5	many	CASSSRLAGGQETQYF	TGTGCCAGTAGTTCTCGACTAGCGGGAGGGCAAGAGACCCAGTACTTC
TRBV5-6	NA	TRBJ2-1	many	CASSSGLQNSYNEQFF	TGTGCCAGCAGCTCCGGACTCCAGAACAGCTACAATGAGCAGTTCTTC
TRBV18	NA	TRBJ1-2	many	CASSRSSNYGYTF	TGTGCCAGCTCACGCTCATCTAACTATGGCTACACCTTC